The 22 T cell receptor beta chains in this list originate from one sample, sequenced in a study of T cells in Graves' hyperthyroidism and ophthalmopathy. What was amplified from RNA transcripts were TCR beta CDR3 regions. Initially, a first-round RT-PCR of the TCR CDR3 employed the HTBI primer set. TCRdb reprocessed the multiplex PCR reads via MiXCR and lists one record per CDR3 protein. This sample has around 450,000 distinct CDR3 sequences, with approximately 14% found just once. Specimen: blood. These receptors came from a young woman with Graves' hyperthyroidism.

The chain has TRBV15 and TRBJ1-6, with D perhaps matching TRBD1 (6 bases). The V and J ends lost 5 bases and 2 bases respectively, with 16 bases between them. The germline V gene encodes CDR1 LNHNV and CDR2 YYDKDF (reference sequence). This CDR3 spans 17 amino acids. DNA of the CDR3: TGTGCCACCAGCCCACCCGGACAGTATCCCTATAATTCACCCCTCCACTTT. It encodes CATSPPGQYPYNSPLHF.

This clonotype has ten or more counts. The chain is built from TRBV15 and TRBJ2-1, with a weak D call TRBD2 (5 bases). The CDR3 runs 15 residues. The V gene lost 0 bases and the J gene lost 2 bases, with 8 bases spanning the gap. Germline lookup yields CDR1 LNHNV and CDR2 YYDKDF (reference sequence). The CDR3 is CATSREAETYNEQFF. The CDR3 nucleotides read TGTGCCACCAGCAGAGAAGCGGAAACCTACAATGAGCAGTTCTTC.

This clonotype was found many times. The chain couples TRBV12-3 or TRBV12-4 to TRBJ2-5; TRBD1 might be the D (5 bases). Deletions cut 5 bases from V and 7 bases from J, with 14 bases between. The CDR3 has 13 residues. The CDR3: CASSPGSTGTQYF. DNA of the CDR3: TGTGCCAGCAGTCCCGGGTCCACAGGGACCCAGTACTTC.

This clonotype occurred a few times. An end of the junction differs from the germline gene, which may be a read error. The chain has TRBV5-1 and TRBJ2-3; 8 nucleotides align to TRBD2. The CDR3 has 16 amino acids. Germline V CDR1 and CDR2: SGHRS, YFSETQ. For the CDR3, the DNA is TGTGCCAGCAGCTTAGGCCGGCGGGGGGGCACAGATACGCAGTATTTT. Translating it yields CASSLGRRGGTDTQYF.

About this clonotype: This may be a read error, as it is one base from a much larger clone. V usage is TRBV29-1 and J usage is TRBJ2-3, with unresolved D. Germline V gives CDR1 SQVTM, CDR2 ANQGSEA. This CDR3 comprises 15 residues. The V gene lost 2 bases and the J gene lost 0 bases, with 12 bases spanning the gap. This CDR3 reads CSVENTAGSTDTQYF. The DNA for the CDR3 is TGCAGCGTTGAAAATACGGCCGGCAGCACAGATACGCAGTATTTT.

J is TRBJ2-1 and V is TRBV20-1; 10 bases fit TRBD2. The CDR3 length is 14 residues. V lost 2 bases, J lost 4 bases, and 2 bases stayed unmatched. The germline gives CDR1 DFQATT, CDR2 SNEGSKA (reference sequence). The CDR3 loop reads CSARKLAGYNEQFF. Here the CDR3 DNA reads TGCAGTGCTAGAAAACTAGCGGGATACAATGAGCAGTTCTTC.

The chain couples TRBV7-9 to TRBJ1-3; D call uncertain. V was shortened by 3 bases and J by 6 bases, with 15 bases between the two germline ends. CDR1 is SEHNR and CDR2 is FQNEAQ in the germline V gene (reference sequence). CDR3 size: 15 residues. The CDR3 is CASSLGSAVENTIYF. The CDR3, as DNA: TGTGCCAGCAGCTTGGGGTCGGCGGTTGAAAACACCATATATTTT.

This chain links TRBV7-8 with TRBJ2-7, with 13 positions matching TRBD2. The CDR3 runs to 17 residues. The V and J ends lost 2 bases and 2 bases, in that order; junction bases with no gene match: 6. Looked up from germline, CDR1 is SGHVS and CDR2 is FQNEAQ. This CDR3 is CASSLTPGLAGTYEQYF. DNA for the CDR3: TGTGCCAGCAGCTTAACTCCGGGACTAGCGGGAACCTACGAGCAGTACTTC.

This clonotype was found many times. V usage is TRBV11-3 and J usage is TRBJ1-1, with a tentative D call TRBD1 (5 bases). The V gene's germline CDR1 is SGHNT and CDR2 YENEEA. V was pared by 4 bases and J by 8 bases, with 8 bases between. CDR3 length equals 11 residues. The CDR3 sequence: CASSSGREAFF. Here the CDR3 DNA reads TGTGCCAGCAGCTCGGGACGGGAAGCTTTCTTT.

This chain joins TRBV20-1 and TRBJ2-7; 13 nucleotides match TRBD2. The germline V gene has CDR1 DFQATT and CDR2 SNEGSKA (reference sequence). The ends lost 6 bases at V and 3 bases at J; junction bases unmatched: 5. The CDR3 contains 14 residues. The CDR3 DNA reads TGCAGTGCAAGACTAGCGGGAGGTTACTACGAGCAGTACTTC. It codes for CSARLAGGYYEQYF.

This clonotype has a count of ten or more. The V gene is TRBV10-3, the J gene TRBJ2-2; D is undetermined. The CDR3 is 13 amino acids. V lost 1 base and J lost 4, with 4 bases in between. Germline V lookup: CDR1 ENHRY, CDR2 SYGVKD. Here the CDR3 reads CAISELSTGELFF. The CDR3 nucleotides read TGTGCCATCAGTGAGTTGTCCACCGGGGAGCTGTTTTTT.

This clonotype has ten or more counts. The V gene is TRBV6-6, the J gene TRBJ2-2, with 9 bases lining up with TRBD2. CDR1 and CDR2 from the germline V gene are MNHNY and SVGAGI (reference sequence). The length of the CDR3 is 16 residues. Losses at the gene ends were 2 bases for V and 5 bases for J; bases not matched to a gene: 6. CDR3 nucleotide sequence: TGTGCCAGCAGTTACGACACTAGCGGGCTAACCGGGGAGCTGTTTTTT. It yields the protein CASSYDTSGLTGELFF.

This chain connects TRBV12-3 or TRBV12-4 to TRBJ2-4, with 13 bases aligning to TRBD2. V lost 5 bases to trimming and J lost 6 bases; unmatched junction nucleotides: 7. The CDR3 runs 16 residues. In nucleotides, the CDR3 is TGTGCCAGCAGTCCACTAGCGGGAGGGCTCAGAAACATTCAGTACTTC. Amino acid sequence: CASSPLAGGLRNIQYF.

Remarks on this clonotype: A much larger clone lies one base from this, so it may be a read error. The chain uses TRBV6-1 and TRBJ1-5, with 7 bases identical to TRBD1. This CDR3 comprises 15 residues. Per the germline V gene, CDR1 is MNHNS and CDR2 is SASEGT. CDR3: CASSALQGSNRPQHF. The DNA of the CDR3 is TGTGCCAGCAGCGCTTTACAGGGGAGCAATCGGCCCCAGCATTTT.

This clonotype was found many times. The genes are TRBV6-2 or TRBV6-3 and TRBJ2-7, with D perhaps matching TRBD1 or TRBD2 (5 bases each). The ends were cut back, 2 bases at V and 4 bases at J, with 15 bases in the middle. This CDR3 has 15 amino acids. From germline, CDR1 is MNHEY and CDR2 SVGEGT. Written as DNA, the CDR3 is TGTGCCAGCAGTTACCCCTCCCGGGACGCATACGAGCAGTACTTC. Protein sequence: CASSYPSRDAYEQYF.

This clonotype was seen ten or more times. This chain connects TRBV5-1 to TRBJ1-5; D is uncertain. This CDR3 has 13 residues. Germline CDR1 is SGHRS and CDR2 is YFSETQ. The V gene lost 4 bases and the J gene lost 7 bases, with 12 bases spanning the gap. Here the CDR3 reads CASSGDLGQPQHF. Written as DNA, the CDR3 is TGCGCCAGCAGCGGAGACCTAGGGCAGCCCCAGCATTTT.

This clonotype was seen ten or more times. The CDR3 DNA reads TGCAGTGCTACAGGGGGCCCCTACTACGAGCAGTACTTC. This translates into CSATGGPYYEQYF. The chain has TRBV20-1 and TRBJ2-7; 8 bases are shared with TRBD1. CDR3 size: 13 residues. Germline-derived CDR1 and CDR2 are DFQATT and SNEGSKA (reference sequence). With 4 bases clipped from V and 3 bases from J, the junction kept 5 bases outside the gene matches.

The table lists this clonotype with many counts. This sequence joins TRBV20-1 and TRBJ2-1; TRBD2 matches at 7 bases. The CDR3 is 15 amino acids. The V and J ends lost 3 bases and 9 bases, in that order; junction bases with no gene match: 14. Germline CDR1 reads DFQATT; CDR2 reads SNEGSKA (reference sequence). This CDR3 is CSARDPGGGVSEQFF. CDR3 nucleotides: TGCAGTGCTAGGGACCCGGGAGGTGGAGTTAGTGAGCAGTTCTTC.

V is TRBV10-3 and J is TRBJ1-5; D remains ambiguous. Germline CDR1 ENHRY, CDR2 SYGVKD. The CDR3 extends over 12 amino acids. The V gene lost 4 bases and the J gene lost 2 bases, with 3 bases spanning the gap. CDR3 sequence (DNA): TGTGCCATCAGTGGGGGCAATCAGCCCCAGCATTTT. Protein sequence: CAISGGNQPQHF.

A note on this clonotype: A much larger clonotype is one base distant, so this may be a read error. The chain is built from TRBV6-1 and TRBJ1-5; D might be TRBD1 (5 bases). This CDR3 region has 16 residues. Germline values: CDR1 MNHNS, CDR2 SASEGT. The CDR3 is CAGSEEVTGRIQPQHF. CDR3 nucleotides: TGTGCCGGCAGTGAAGAGGTAACGGGACGCATACAGCCCCAGCATTTT.

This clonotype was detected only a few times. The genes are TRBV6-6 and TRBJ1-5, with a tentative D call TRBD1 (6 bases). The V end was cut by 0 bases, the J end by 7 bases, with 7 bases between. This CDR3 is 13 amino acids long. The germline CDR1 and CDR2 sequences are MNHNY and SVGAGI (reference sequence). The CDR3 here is CASSYSTGQPQHF. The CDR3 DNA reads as TGTGCCAGCAGTTACTCGACAGGACAGCCCCAGCATTTT.

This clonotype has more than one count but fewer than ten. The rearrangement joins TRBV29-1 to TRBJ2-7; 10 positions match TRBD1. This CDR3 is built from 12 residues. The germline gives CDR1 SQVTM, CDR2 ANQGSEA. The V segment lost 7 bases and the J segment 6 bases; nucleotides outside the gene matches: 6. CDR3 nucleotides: TGCAGCGGTGGGACAGGGGAGGGCGAGCAGTACTTC. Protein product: CSGGTGEGEQYF.